This T cell receptor (beta chain) is drawn from a study of shared clonotypes between healthy human individuals. Study observations and caveats: Clonotypes which were not shared had lower generation probabilities than clonotypes that all four donors shared. Naive CD4 clonotypes overlapped across a handful of donors at roughly 5%.

A word on this clone: What it binds is unknown.

Within Nashville, Tennessee resided all donors, each a Caucasian adult. TCRdb keeps only in-frame clones here, not all; method: immunoSEQ multiplex PCR. The sample yields some 1,400,000 clones, roughly 96% seen once. The sample consisted of naive CD4+ T cells sorted from blood. Subset given: CD45RA+ positively selected. The clonotype originates from a man under 40 in good health.

As DNA, the CDR3 is TGCGCCAGCAGCCCCTCACGGGGTCCCACCTACGAGCAGTACTTC. Translated: CASSPSRGPTYEQYF. This chain links TRBV4-3 with TRBJ2-7, with a tentative D call TRBD2 (5 bases). CDR1 is LGHNA and CDR2 is YSLEER in the germline V gene. The CDR3 totals 15 residues. V lost 4 bases to trimming and J lost 2 bases, with 15 bases between them.